Shown below are 16 T cell receptor beta chains from a single sample sequenced in a study of cytomegalovirus exposure and HLA in healthy donors. The PCR contained 60 Vbeta and 13 Jbeta primers. Repertoires were generated with immunoSEQ multiplex PCR, while TCRdb's copy carries only in-frame clones and drops some. The sample has about 170,000 clones; less than 90% are singletons. Sequencing input: PBMCs. Every receptor here comes from a woman aged 50 to 60 in good health and CMV-seropositive.

The chain joins TRBV29-1 to TRBJ1-5; no definite D call. Trimming took off 7 bases at V and 5 bases at J, with 9 bases between the two ends. This CDR3 comprises 11 residues. CDR1 SQVTM and CDR2 ANQGSEA come from the germline V gene. CDR3 coding DNA: TGCAGCGCCCCGCGGGATCAGCCCCAGCATTTT. It specifies CSAPRDQPQHF.

J is TRBJ2-7 and V is TRBV28; D gene ambiguous. The CDR3 covers 12 residues. Trimming removed 3 bases from V and 6 bases from J, with 9 bases in between. Germline V gene sequence: CDR1 MDHEN, CDR2 SYDVKM. CDR3 amino acids: CASSFALGEQYF. CDR3 DNA sequence: TGTGCCAGCAGTTTCGCACTTGGCGAGCAGTACTTC.

Only one count was recorded for this clone. The rearrangement uses TRBV21-1 and TRBJ2-7; the table's D call, TRBD1, has no DNA check behind it. TRBV21-1 is a known pseudogene. The CDR3 has 15 residues. The CDR3 DNA follows: TGTGCCAGCAGCAAAGGGACAGGGCATACCTCCGAGCAGTACTTC. Residues: CASSKGTGHTSEQYF.

This clone occurred a few times. CDR3 DNA: TGTGCCAGTAGTAGAGCGGGAGAGCCCTACAATGAGCAGTTCTTC. Translating it yields CASSRAGEPYNEQFF. V is TRBV19 and J is TRBJ2-1, with 8 bases lining up with TRBD2. Germline assignment: CDR1 LNHDA and CDR2 SQIVND (reference sequence). V shed 4 bases and J 2 bases; nucleotides not matched to a gene: 4. CDR3 length: 15 amino acids.

This rearrangement joins TRBV28 to TRBJ2-7, with 11 bases lining up with TRBD1. The ends lost 1 base at V and 2 bases at J; junction bases unmatched: 1. The CDR3 sequence is 15 residues long. The germline CDR1 and CDR2 sequences are MDHEN and SYDVKM. The CDR3 protein is CASSLLGQGAYEQYF. Written as DNA, the CDR3 is TGTGCCAGCAGTTTATTGGGACAGGGGGCCTACGAGCAGTACTTC.

V gene TRBV5-1 combines with J gene TRBJ1-2; 11 nucleotides line up with TRBD1. This CDR3 comprises 15 residues. V lost 2 bases, J lost 5 bases, and 5 bases stayed unmatched. Germline V gene sequence: CDR1 SGHRS, CDR2 YFSETQ. The CDR3 DNA sequence: TGCGCCAGCAGCTTCGGGACAGGGGGATTATATGGCTACACCTTC. Its translation: CASSFGTGGLYGYTF. The full variable domain, in which reference TRBV5-1 and TRBJ1-2 provide the parts outside the CDR3, is KAGVTQTPRYLIKTRGQQVTLSCSPISGHRSVSWYQQTPGQGLQFLFEYFSETQRNKGNFPGRFSGRQFSNSRSEMNVSTLELGDSALYLCASSFGTGGLYGYTFGSGTRLTVV.

The chain uses TRBV28 and TRBJ2-2; no clear D gene. This CDR3 contains 13 residues. Germline values: CDR1 MDHEN, CDR2 SYDVKM. V lost 6 bases, J lost 4 bases, and 9 bases lay in between. CDR3 nucleotides: TGTGCCAGCAGCTTTCAGGCCACCGGGGAGCTGTTTTTT. Its translation is CASSFQATGELFF.

This clone was found once. This chain links TRBV5-1 with TRBJ1-1, with D perhaps matching TRBD1 (5 bases). With 0 bases removed from V and 9 bases from J, the gap between germline ends came to 15 bases. The length of the CDR3 is 14 residues. Germline V gives CDR1 SGHRS, CDR2 YFSETQ. For the CDR3, the DNA is TGCGCCAGCAGCTTGGAGAGACCGGGGGATAAAGCTTTCTTT. It specifies CASSLERPGDKAFF. Complete variable domain (other parts from reference TRBV5-1 and TRBJ1-1): KAGVTQTPRYLIKTRGQQVTLSCSPISGHRSVSWYQQTPGQGLQFLFEYFSETQRNKGNFPGRFSGRQFSNSRSEMNVSTLELGDSALYLCASSLERPGDKAFFGQGTRLTVV.

The chain carries TRBV2 and TRBJ1-2; 10 nucleotides line up with TRBD1. Germline lookup yields CDR1 SNHLY and CDR2 FYNNEI. This CDR3 has 14 amino acids. Trimming cost V 7 bases and J 6 bases; bases outside gene matches: 8. Here the CDR3 DNA reads TGTGCCAGCAAGGATGGGGGACAGGGGCATGGCTACACCTTC. This gives the protein CASKDGGQGHGYTF.

Notes on this clone: The same CDR3 also results from other DNA sequences found in this sample. The chain recombines TRBV19 with TRBJ1-2, with TRBD1 matching 12 bases. The length of the CDR3 is 14 residues. Germline CDR1 and CDR2: LNHDA and SQIVND (reference sequence). The V segment lost 5 bases and the J segment 8 bases; nucleotides outside the gene matches: 6. CDR3 region: CASSLRDRGHGYTF. As DNA, the CDR3 is TGTGCCAGTAGTCTCCGGGACAGGGGGCACGGCTACACCTTC.

This clone was seen a few times. This chain connects TRBV5-4 to TRBJ2-7; no clear D gene. CDR1 and CDR2 from the germline V gene are SGHNT and YYREEE (reference sequence). V lost 5 bases, J lost 5 bases, and 14 bases lay in between. This CDR3 spans 13 amino acids. CDR3 in DNA: TGTGCCAGCAGTCGGATGGCAGGCAACGAGCAGTACTTC. The encoded protein is CASSRMAGNEQYF.

V gene TRBV10-3 combines with J gene TRBJ2-7, with TRBD2 identical over 8 bases. Unmatched junction bases numbered 5, after V lost 4 bases and J lost 3 bases. The germline gives CDR1 ENHRY, CDR2 SYGVKD. The CDR3 consists of 14 residues. The CDR3 DNA reads TGTGCCATCAGTGCCCGGGGGGGGTACTACGAGCAGTACTTC. Amino acid sequence: CAISARGGYYEQYF.

The table lists this clone with a few counts. The chain uses TRBV4-3 and TRBJ2-1; 10 bases align to TRBD2. This CDR3 contains 15 residues. The J segment lost 7 bases and the V segment lost 4 bases, leaving 7 bases of the junction unmatched. In germline, CDR1 is LGHNA, CDR2 YSLEER. CDR3 in amino acids: CASSPSGRAVNEQFF. The CDR3 region has the DNA TGCGCCAGCAGCCCAAGCGGGAGGGCCGTGAATGAGCAGTTCTTC.

V gene TRBV28 combines with J gene TRBJ2-4, with TRBD2 identical over 7 bases. CDR1 is MDHEN and CDR2 is SYDVKM in the germline V gene. After removal of 5 bases from V and 1 base from J, the junction contained 8 bases not matched to a gene. The CDR3 is 16 residues long. CDR3 in DNA: TGTGCCAGCAGTCCCAGGACCGGGAGGGCCAAAAACATTCAGTACTTC. Translated: CASSPRTGRAKNIQYF.

The chain combines TRBV13 with TRBJ1-1; D is unclear. Looked up from germline, CDR1 is PRHDT and CDR2 is FYEKMQ (reference sequence). The CDR3 loop spans 14 amino acids. With 5 bases removed from V and 5 bases from J, the gap between germline ends came to 15 bases. Written as DNA, the CDR3 is TGTGCCAGCAGCGAGGGATTCTTAGGGACTGAAGCTTTCTTT. Amino acid sequence: CASSEGFLGTEAFF.

This clone was detected once. The chain combines TRBV7-9 with TRBJ1-4; D is unresolved. Per germline, CDR1 SEHNR and CDR2 FQNEAQ (reference sequence). The V gene lost 2 bases and the J gene lost 3 bases, with 16 bases spanning the gap. This CDR3 spans 17 amino acids. This CDR3 reads CASSLSRIKRSNEKLFF. CDR3 DNA: TGTGCCAGCAGCTTATCTCGGATAAAGAGGTCTAATGAAAAACTGTTTTTT.